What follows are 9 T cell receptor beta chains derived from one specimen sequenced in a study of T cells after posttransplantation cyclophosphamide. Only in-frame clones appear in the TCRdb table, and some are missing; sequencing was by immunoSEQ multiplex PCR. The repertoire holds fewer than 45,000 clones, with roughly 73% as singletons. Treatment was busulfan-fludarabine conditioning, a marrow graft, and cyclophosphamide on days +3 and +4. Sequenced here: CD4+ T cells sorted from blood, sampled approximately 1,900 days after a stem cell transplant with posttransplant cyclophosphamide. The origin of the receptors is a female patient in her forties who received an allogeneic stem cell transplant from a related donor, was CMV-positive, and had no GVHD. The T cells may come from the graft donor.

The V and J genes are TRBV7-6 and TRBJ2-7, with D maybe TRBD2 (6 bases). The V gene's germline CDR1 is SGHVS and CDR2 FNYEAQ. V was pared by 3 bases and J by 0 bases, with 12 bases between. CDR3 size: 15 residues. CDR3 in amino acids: CASSFLDGSSYEQYF. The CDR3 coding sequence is TGTGCCAGCAGCTTCTTAGACGGGAGCTCCTACGAGCAGTACTTC.

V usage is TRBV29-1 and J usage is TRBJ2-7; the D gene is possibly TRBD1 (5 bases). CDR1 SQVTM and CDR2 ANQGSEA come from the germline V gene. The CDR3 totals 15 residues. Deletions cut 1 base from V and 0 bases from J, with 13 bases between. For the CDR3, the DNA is TGCAGCGTTGAAGCAGGGAAAATCGGCTCCTACGAGCAGTACTTC. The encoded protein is CSVEAGKIGSYEQYF.

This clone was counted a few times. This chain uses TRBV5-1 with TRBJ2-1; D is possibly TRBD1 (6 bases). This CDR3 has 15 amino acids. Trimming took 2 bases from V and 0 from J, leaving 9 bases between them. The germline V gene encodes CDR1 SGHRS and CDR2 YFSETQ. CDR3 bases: TGCGCCAGCAGCTTACAGGGTGGCTCCTACAATGAGCAGTTCTTC. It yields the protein CASSLQGGSYNEQFF.

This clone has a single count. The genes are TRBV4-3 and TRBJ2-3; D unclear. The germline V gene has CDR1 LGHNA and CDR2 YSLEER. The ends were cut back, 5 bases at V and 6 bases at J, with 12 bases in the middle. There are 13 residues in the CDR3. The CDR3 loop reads CASSGLIGDTQYF. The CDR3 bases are TGCGCCAGCAGCGGTCTAATCGGGGATACGCAGTATTTT.

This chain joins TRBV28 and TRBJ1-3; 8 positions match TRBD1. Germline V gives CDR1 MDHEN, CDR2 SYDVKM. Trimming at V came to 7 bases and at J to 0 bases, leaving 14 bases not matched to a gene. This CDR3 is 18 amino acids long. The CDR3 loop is CASKGAITGGFSGNTIYF. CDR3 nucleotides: TGTGCCAGCAAAGGGGCTATAACAGGGGGGTTCTCTGGAAACACCATATATTTT.

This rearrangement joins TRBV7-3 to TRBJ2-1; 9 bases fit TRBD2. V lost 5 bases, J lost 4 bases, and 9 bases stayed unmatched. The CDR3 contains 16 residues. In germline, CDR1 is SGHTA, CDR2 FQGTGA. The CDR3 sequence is CASSPRPRGGYNEQFF. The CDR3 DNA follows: TGTGCCAGCAGCCCCCGCCCGCGGGGGGGGTACAATGAGCAGTTCTTC.

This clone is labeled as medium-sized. CDR3 nucleotides: TGCGCCAGCAGCCTGGGACAGGTGTACAATGAGCAGTTCTTC. Amino acids: CASSLGQVYNEQFF. The chain is built from TRBV5-1 and TRBJ2-1, with 8 bases identical to TRBD1. Per the germline V gene, CDR1 is SGHRS and CDR2 is YFSETQ. V shed 4 bases and J 4 bases; nucleotides not matched to a gene: 4. This CDR3 is built from 14 residues.

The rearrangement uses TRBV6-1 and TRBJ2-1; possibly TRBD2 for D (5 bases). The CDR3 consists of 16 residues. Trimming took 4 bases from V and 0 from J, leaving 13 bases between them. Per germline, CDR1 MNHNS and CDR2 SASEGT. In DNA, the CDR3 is TGTGCCAGCAGTGGCCCGGGAAGGAGCTCCTACAATGAGCAGTTCTTC. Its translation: CASSGPGRSSYNEQFF.

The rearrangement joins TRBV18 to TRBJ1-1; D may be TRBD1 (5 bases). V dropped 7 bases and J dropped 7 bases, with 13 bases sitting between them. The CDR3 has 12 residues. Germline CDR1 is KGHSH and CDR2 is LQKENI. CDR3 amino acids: CASFGEGREAFF. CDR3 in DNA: TGTGCCAGCTTTGGGGAGGGACGTGAAGCTTTCTTT.